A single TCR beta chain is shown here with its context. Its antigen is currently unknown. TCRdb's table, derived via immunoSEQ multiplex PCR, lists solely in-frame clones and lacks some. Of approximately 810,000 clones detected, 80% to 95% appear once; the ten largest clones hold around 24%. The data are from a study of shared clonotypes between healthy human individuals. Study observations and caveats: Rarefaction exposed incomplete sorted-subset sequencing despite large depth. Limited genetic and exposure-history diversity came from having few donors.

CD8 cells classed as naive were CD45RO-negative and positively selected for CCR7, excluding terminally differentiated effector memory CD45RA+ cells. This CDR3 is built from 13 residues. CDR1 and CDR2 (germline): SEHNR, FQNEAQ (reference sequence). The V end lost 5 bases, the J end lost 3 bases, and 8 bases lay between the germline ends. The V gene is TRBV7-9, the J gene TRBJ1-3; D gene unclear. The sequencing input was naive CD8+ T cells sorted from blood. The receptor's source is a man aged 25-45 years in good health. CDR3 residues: CASSILSGNTIYF. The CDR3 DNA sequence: TGTGCCAGCAGCATCTTAAGTGGAAACACCATATATTTT.